This is a list of T cell receptor beta chains from one sample in a study of Ad26.COV2.S vaccination and SARS-CoV-2 variants. The repertoire was sequenced with immunoSEQ multiplex PCR; TCRdb's copy has only in-frame clones and lacks some. The sample includes hundreds of thousands of clones, 90% of them seen just once. The sequencing here drew on peripheral blood, taken in a trial of Ad26.COV2.S vaccine versus placebo. Every receptor here comes from a person aged 18-60 years who received the Ad26.COV2.S COVID-19 vaccine or a placebo. Each CDR3 is given with its conserved first and last residue. A D gene is named only where the DNA matches it firmly. Clone size is given for some rows only: seen once, a few or many times, or a class if the clone is expanded.

clone_size: NA
j_call: TRBJ1-1
v_call: TRBV7-2
d_call: NA
cdr3_nt: TGTGCCAGCAGCACCGAACACAGGGTCTTCAGCACTGAAGCTTTCTTT
cdr3_aa: CASSTEHRVFSTEAFF

clone_size: NA
j_call: TRBJ2-7
v_call: TRBV9
d_call: NA
cdr3_nt: TGTGCCAGCAGCCCGTGGGTTCCGGGGTACGAGCAGTACTTC
cdr3_aa: CASSPWVPGYEQYF

clone_size: NA
j_call: TRBJ2-7
v_call: TRBV27
d_call: NA
cdr3_nt: TGTGCCAGCAGTCCGGGACGGAGTAACCGGGACGAGCAGTACTTC
cdr3_aa: CASSPGRSNRDEQYF

clone_size: NA
j_call: TRBJ1-2
v_call: TRBV30
d_call: NA
cdr3_nt: TGTGCCTGGAGTGGGCTACTAGGGACGGAAATTGGCTACACCTTC
cdr3_aa: CAWSGLLGTEIGYTF

clone_size: NA
j_call: TRBJ2-7
v_call: TRBV28
d_call: TRBD1
cdr3_nt: TGTGCCAGCACCCCGGGACAGGGAGTGATATACGAGCAGTACTTC
cdr3_aa: CASTPGQGVIYEQYF

clone_size: NA
j_call: TRBJ2-2
v_call: TRBV4-1
d_call: NA
cdr3_nt: TGCGCCAGCAGCCAAGTATGGGACAACACCGGGGAGCTGTTTTTT
cdr3_aa: CASSQVWDNTGELFF

clone_size: NA
j_call: TRBJ2-1
v_call: TRBV9
d_call: TRBD2
cdr3_nt: TGTGCCAGCAGCCCAGGGACTAGCGGGACAAATGAGCAGTTCTTC
cdr3_aa: CASSPGTSGTNEQFF

clone_size: NA
j_call: TRBJ1-1
v_call: TRBV3-1/TRBV3-2
d_call: NA
cdr3_nt: TGTGCCAGCAGCCAACCGCAGGGGCGCGGCACTGAAGCTTTCTTT
cdr3_aa: CASSQPQGRGTEAFF

clone_size: NA
j_call: TRBJ2-1
v_call: TRBV7-6
d_call: TRBD1
cdr3_nt: TGTGCCAGCAGCTTAGTGGCAGGGGGCCTTGAGTATGAGCAGTTCTTC
cdr3_aa: CASSLVAGGLEYEQFF

clone_size: NA
j_call: TRBJ1-2
v_call: TRBV7-8
d_call: NA
cdr3_nt: TGTGCCAGCAGCCGGGACGCCAGGAATGGCTACACCTTC
cdr3_aa: CASSRDARNGYTF

clone_size: NA
j_call: TRBJ2-2
v_call: TRBV29-1
d_call: NA
cdr3_nt: TGCAGCGTCATGCGCGGGGTGAACACCGGGGAGCTGTTTTTT
cdr3_aa: CSVMRGVNTGELFF

clone_size: NA
j_call: TRBJ1-1
v_call: TRBV4-3
d_call: TRBD1
cdr3_nt: TGCGCCAGCAGCCAAGAGAGGACAGGGAGAGAGAACACTGAAGCTTTCTTT
cdr3_aa: CASSQERTGRENTEAFF

clone_size: NA
j_call: TRBJ1-2
v_call: TRBV5-6
d_call: TRBD1
cdr3_nt: TGTGCCAGCAGCTCGACAGGGGGGTCGTCCTATGGCTACACCTTC
cdr3_aa: CASSSTGGSSYGYTF

clone_size: NA
j_call: TRBJ2-2
v_call: TRBV24-1
d_call: NA
cdr3_nt: TGTGCCACCAGTCTAGGGGGTACCGGGGAGCTGTTTTTT
cdr3_aa: CATSLGGTGELFF

clone_size: NA
j_call: TRBJ2-5
v_call: TRBV29-1
d_call: NA
cdr3_nt: TGCAGCGTTGAAGGACTAGGATCGGAGACCCAGTACTTC
cdr3_aa: CSVEGLGSETQYF

clone_size: once
j_call: TRBJ2-7
v_call: TRBV28
d_call: NA
cdr3_nt: TGTGCCAGCAGTTTACGCCCAGGACCCTCCTACGAGCAGTACTTC
cdr3_aa: CASSLRPGPSYEQYF

clone_size: NA
j_call: TRBJ2-3
v_call: TRBV5-1
d_call: TRBD2
cdr3_nt: TGCGCCAGCAGCTCGGGAGGGACTACGAGCACAGATACGCAGTATTTT
cdr3_aa: CASSSGGTTSTDTQYF

clone_size: NA
j_call: TRBJ2-2
v_call: TRBV10-3
d_call: NA
cdr3_nt: TGTGCCATCAGTGAGGGGTTAGTGAGCACCGGGGAGCTGTTTTTT
cdr3_aa: CAISEGLVSTGELFF

clone_size: NA
j_call: TRBJ2-2
v_call: TRBV11-3
d_call: NA
cdr3_nt: TGTGCCAGCAGCTTATCTCCGACTAGTTTGAGCGGGGAGCTGTTTTTT
cdr3_aa: CASSLSPTSLSGELFF

clone_size: NA
j_call: TRBJ2-7
v_call: TRBV20-1
d_call: NA
cdr3_nt: TGCAGTGCTACAGGGGGGGAGCAGTACTTC
cdr3_aa: CSATGGEQYF

clone_size: NA
j_call: TRBJ2-1
v_call: TRBV3-1/TRBV3-2
d_call: NA
cdr3_nt: TGTGCCAGCAGCCCTGGGGGCGCCTTCAATGAGCAGTTCTTC
cdr3_aa: CASSPGGAFNEQFF

clone_size: NA
j_call: TRBJ2-1
v_call: TRBV24-1
d_call: NA
cdr3_nt: TGTGCCACCAGTGGCGCGGTGAGGGGTGAGCAGTTCTTC
cdr3_aa: CATSGAVRGEQFF

clone_size: NA
j_call: TRBJ2-2
v_call: TRBV29-1
d_call: NA
cdr3_nt: TGCAGCGCCATGGACAGTTACACCGGGGAGCTGTTTTTT
cdr3_aa: CSAMDSYTGELFF